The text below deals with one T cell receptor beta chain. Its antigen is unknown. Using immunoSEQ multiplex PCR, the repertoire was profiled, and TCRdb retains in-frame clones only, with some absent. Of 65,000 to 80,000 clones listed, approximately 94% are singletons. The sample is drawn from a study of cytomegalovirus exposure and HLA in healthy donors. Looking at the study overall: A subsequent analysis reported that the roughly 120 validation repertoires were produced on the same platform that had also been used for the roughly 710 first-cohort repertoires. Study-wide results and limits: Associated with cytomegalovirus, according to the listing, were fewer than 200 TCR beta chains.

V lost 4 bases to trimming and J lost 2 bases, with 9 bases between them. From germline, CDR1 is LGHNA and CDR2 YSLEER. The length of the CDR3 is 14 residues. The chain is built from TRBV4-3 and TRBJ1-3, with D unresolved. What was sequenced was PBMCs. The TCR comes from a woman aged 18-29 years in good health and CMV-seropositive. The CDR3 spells CASSRAGAGNTIYF. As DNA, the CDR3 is TGCGCCAGCAGCCGCGCCGGGGCTGGAAACACCATATATTTT.